This TCR beta chain was recorded in a study of cytomegalovirus exposure and HLA in healthy donors. Study summary: The study placed 80% to 90% of its approximately 400 genotyped donors in the Caucasian-associated ancestry cluster.

As for this clone: Its cognate antigen is unknown.

Germline CDR1 DFQATT, CDR2 SNEGSKA (reference sequence). The CDR3 has 11 amino acids. Trimming left V 5 bases short and J 1 base short, with 5 bases between. This PCR relied on a set of 60 Vbeta primers and 13 Jbeta primers. The repertoire was sequenced with immunoSEQ multiplex PCR; TCRdb's copy has only in-frame clones and lacks some. Of around 140,000 clones detected, around 78% appear once; the ten largest clones hold roughly 1.7%. General observations from the study: For presence/absence analyses, sequencing depth was assumed to be roughly uniform across donors. Rare sequences made up most TCRs, while some public TCRs were found in many donors. The study labeled 150 to 200 TCR beta chains cytomegalovirus-associated.

Sequencing input: PBMCs. The receptor was derived from a woman aged 18 to 35 in good health and CMV-seronegative. This chain links TRBV20-1 with TRBJ1-1; D is unresolved. The CDR3: CSASSNTEAFF. The CDR3 nucleotides read TGCAGTGCTTCCTCGAACACTGAAGCTTTCTTT.